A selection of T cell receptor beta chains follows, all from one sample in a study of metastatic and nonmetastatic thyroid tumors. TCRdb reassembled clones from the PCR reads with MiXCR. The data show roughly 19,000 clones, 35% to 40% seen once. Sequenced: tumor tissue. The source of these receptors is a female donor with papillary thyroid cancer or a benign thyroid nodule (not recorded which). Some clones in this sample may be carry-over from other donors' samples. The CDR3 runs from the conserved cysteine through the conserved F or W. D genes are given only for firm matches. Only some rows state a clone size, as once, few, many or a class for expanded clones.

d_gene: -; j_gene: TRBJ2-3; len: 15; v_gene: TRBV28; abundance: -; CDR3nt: TGTGCCAGCAGTTTCCAACGGGGGGCTGCAGATACGCAGTATTTT; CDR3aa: CASSFQRGAADTQYF
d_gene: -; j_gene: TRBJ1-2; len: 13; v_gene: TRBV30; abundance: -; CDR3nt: TGTGCCTGGAGTCAGGGTGGTACCTATGGCTACACCTTC; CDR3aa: CAWSQGGTYGYTF
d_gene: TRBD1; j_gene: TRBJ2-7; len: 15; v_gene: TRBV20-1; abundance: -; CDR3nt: TGCAGTGCAGGCTCTAGCGGACAGGGGGCCTACGAGCAGTACTTC; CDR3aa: CSAGSSGQGAYEQYF
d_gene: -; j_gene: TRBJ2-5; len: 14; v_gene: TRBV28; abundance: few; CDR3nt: TGTGCCAGCAGTCGGACCGTGTACCAAGAGACCCAGTACTTC; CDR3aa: CASSRTVYQETQYF
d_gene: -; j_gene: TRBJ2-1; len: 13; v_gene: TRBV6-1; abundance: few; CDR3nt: TGTGCCAGCAGTGGTAGTGTGGGCAATGAGCAGTTCTTC; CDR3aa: CASSGSVGNEQFF
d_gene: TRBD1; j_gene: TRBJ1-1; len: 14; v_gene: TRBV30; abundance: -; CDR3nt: TGTGCCTTCAAGAAATGGGACAGGGGCACTGAAGCTTTCTTT; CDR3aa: CAFKKWDRGTEAFF
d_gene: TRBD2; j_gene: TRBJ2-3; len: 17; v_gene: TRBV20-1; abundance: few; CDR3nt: TGCAGTGCTTATGGTACCGGGACTAGCGTATCCTCCGATACGCAGTATTTT; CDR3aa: CSAYGTGTSVSSDTQYF
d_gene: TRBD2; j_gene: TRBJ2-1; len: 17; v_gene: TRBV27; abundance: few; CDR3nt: TGTGCCAGCAGTTTACGAATTACACGGGAGGTCTACAATGAGCAGTTCTTC; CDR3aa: CASSLRITREVYNEQFF
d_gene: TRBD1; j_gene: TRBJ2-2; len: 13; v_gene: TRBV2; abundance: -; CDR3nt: TGTGCCAGCAGGACAGGGGGGGCCGGGGAGCTGTTTTTT; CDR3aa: CASRTGGAGELFF
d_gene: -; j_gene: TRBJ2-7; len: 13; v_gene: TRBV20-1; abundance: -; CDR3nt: TGCAGTGCGGTCTTGGGGGCGGCGTACGAGCAGTACTTC; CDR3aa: CSAVLGAAYEQYF
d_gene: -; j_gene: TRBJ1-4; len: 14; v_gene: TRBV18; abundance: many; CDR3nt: TGTGCCAGCTCACCAGGGAGTAATAATGAAAAACTGTTTTTT; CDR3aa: CASSPGSNNEKLFF
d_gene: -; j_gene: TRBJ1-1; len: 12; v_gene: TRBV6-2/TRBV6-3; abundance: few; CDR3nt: TGTGCCAGCAGTTTTATGAACACTGAAGCTTTCTTT; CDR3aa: CASSFMNTEAFF
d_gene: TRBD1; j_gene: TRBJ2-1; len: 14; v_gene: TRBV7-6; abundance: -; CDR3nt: TGTGCCAGCAGCCCCACCACAGGGGACAATGAGCAGTTCTTC; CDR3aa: CASSPTTGDNEQFF
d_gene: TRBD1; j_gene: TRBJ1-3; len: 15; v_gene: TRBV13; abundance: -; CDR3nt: TGTGCCAGCAGCCTCGGACAGGGCCGTGGAAACACCATATATTTT; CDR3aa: CASSLGQGRGNTIYF
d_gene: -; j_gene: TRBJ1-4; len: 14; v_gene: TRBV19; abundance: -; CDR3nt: TGTGCCAGTAGTATGAGGGAATATGCAGAAAAACTGTTTTTT; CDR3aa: CASSMREYAEKLFF
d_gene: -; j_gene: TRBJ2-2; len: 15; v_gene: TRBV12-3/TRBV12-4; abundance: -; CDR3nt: TGTGCCAGCAGCGGGGACTGGTGGGTTGCCGGGGAGCTGTTTTTT; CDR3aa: CASSGDWWVAGELFF
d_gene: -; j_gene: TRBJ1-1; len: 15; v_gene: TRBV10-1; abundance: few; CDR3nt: TGCGCCAGCAGTGAGTCGGCGGAGCCGAAGACTGAAGCTTTCTTT; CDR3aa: CASSESAEPKTEAFF
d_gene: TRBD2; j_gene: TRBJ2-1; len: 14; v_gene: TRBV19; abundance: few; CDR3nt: TGTGCCAGTAGTCTGACTAGCCGTGACAATGAGCAGTTCTTC; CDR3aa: CASSLTSRDNEQFF
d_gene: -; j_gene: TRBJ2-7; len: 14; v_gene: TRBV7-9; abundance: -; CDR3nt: TGTGCCAGCAGCTTAGCGGGATGGGCCTACGAGCAGTACTTC; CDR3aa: CASSLAGWAYEQYF
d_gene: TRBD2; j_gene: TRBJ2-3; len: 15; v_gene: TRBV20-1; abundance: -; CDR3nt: TGCAGTGCTGACAGACTAGCGGGGGGCACAGATACGCAGTATTTT; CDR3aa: CSADRLAGGTDTQYF
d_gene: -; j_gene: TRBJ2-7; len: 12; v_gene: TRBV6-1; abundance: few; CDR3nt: TGTGCCAGCAGCGGGGCCTTATACGAGCAGTACTTC; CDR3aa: CASSGALYEQYF
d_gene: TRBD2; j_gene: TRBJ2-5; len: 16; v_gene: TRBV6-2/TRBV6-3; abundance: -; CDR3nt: TGTGCCAGCAGTCTCACAAGGGGACTAGCGAGGGAGACCCAGTACTTC; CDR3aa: CASSLTRGLARETQYF